This TCR beta chain was recovered during a study of blood T cell repertoires in COVID-19. About the study: The samples span acute and convalescent COVID-19 from the United States, Italy and Spain. T cells, B-cell-depleted T cells, or PBMCs provided the cDNA or gDNA that served as material.

Authors' processing steps: Researchers report that nucleated cell counts were estimated from reference gene primer amplification. The protocol was immunoSEQ multiplex PCR, while the TCRdb copy is restricted to in-frame clones and leaves out a portion. That table gives V, J and clone size, and the DNA gave D and trimming. The sample has 75,000 to 90,000 clones; around 91% are singletons. The germline V gene encodes CDR1 SGHTS and CDR2 YDEGEE. The CDR3 contains 14 residues. Trimming stripped 0 bases from V and 0 bases from J, with 6 bases between. Sample: peripheral blood. This receptor was identified in a woman aged 50 to 60 in a cohort sampled during active COVID-19. V usage is TRBV5-8 and J usage is TRBJ1-2; the D is unclear. The CDR3 sequence: CASSLGSPNYGYTF. The DNA of the CDR3 is TGTGCCAGCAGCTTGGGCAGTCCTAACTATGGCTACACCTTC.